The T cell receptor beta chain described here comes from a study of T cell responses to AZD1222 COVID-19 vaccine. Points on this clone: Its matching antigen is unknown.

The V gene lost 2 bases and the J gene lost 3 bases, with 10 bases spanning the gap. The CDR3 has 14 amino acids. The germline V gene encodes CDR1 MNHNS and CDR2 SASEGT. Findings and limits, study-wide: Recipients of AZD1222 seropositive at baseline numbered only five or six. Researchers took repertoire samples only after the peak T cell response had come. The span of vaccine-associated CD4 TCRs extended across spike, with dominance at 160-218 and 743-854.

Some clones are missing from TCRdb's copy, which holds only in-frame ones; the method was immunoSEQ multiplex PCR. The sample carries 66,000 or so clones, 79% recorded once. The TCR comes from an adult in good health. This rearrangement joins TRBV6-1 to TRBJ1-2; D gene uncertain. Sample: peripheral blood, taken on day 0 of MenACWY control vaccination. The CDR3, as DNA: TGTGCCAGCAGTGAAAGGAACGGCTACTATGGCTACACCTTC. It encodes CASSERNGYYGYTF.